Following are 31 T cell receptor beta chains from one sample sequenced in a study of T cell responses to AZD1222 COVID-19 vaccine. The method was immunoSEQ multiplex PCR; TCRdb's version includes in-frame clones alone and lacks a portion of them. Of about 170,000 clones in the sample, 80% to 95% were seen once. Material: peripheral blood, obtained on day 0 of AZD1222 vaccination. All receptors come from an adult in good health.

The CDR3 DNA follows: TGTGCCAGGGTAAAGAGAACTAGCACAGATACGCAGTATTTT. It yields the protein CARVKRTSTDTQYF. V usage is TRBV5-8 and J usage is TRBJ2-3; the D is unclear. With 8 bases removed from V and 0 bases from J, the gap between germline ends came to 13 bases. The CDR3 runs to 14 residues. Germline CDR1 reads SGHTS; CDR2 reads YDEGEE.

The chain employs TRBV19 and TRBJ2-6; D call uncertain. Germline V gene sequence: CDR1 LNHDA, CDR2 SQIVND (reference sequence). The CDR3 covers 16 residues. Trimming stripped 5 bases from V and 0 bases from J, with 11 bases between. CDR3 DNA: TGTGCCAGTAGTCCTCAGGTTAGCTCTGGGGCCAACGTCCTGACTTTC. It codes for CASSPQVSSGANVLTF.

J is TRBJ2-3 and V is TRBV28; possible D gene TRBD2, 5 bases. The germline V gene encodes CDR1 MDHEN and CDR2 SYDVKM. V lost 8 bases to trimming and J lost 4 bases, with 10 bases between them. This CDR3 contains 12 residues. DNA of the CDR3: TGTGCCAGCGGAGGTGGGGCAGATACGCAGTATTTT. Translated: CASGGGADTQYF.

The chain couples TRBV2 to TRBJ1-3, with D tentatively TRBD1 (5 bases). The V end was cut by 3 bases, the J end by 3 bases, with 12 bases between. This CDR3 contains 15 residues. Germline V gene sequence: CDR1 SNHLY, CDR2 FYNNEI. The DNA of the CDR3 is TGTGCCAGCAGTGAGTGGGGGATCAGTGGAAACACCATATATTTT. Encoded protein: CASSEWGISGNTIYF.

The chain joins TRBV30 to TRBJ1-2; possibly TRBD1 for D (5 bases). Per the germline V gene, CDR1 is GTSNPN and CDR2 is SVGIG (reference sequence). With 2 bases removed from V and 7 bases from J, the gap between germline ends came to 11 bases. The CDR3 loop spans 12 amino acids. CDR3 sequence reads: CAWSTGSSGYTF. In DNA, the CDR3 is TGTGCCTGGAGTACAGGCTCAAGTGGCTACACCTTC.

The chain combines TRBV27 with TRBJ1-2; D gene ambiguous. The V gene's germline CDR1 is MNHEY and CDR2 SMNVEV (reference sequence). V shed 8 bases and J shed 8 bases, with 15 bases lying between them. This CDR3 spans 12 amino acids. CDR3 nucleotides: TGTGCCAGCGTCCCGGGGAGTCCAGGCTACACCTTC. This translates into CASVPGSPGYTF.

The CDR3 region is CASSLTPAGTSGGTFF. The CDR3 nucleotides read TGTGCCAGCAGCTTAACGCCAGCCGGGACTAGCGGGGGTACGTTCTTC. The rearrangement links TRBV7-6 to TRBJ2-1; 14 bases are a match to TRBD2. CDR3 size: 16 residues. After removal of 2 bases from V and 15 bases from J, the junction contained 12 bases not matched to a gene. Germline assignment: CDR1 SGHVS and CDR2 FNYEAQ.

This clone was seen once. This sequence joins TRBV19 and TRBJ2-7; either TRBD1 or TRBD2 may supply D (6 bases each). Germline CDR1 reads LNHDA; CDR2 reads SQIVND (reference sequence). The V end lost 3 bases, the J end lost 3 bases, and 21 bases lay between the germline ends. The CDR3 spans 17 residues. The CDR3 coding sequence is TGTGCCAGTAGTATTCGAGAGATGGGGGGCGCTTACTACGAGCAGTACTTC. Protein: CASSIREMGGAYYEQYF.

V is TRBV5-1 and J is TRBJ2-2, with 10 bases lining up with TRBD2. CDR1 SGHRS and CDR2 YFSETQ come from the germline V gene. This CDR3 has 17 residues. J gave up 6 bases and V 0 bases, and 8 bases lay outside the gene matches. The CDR3 DNA follows: TGCGCCAGCAGCTTGGCCGAAGCAGCGGGAGGGGCCGGGGAGCTGTTTTTT. It translates to CASSLAEAAGGAGELFF.

V and J are TRBV4-2 and TRBJ1-4, with D tentatively TRBD1 (5 bases). Per the germline V gene, CDR1 is LGHNA and CDR2 is YNFKEQ. With 0 bases removed from V and 8 bases from J, the gap between germline ends came to 13 bases. The CDR3 consists of 15 residues. CDR3 DNA: TGTGCCAGCAGCCAAGATCGGGCAGGGAGCGAAAAACTGTTTTTT. Translating it yields CASSQDRAGSEKLFF.

The chain carries TRBV6-4 and TRBJ2-1, with TRBD2 as a possible D gene (6 bases). The CDR3 spans 15 residues. Trimming took off 0 bases at V and 9 bases at J, with 15 bases between the two ends. The germline V gene has CDR1 MRHNA and CDR2 SNTAGT. DNA of the CDR3: TGTGCCAGCAGTGACTCGCCGGGAGAAGGTGGTGAGCAGTTCTTC. Translation gives CASSDSPGEGGEQFF.

The chain has TRBV7-3 and TRBJ2-2; possibly TRBD2 for D (6 bases). Trimming stripped 5 bases from V and 5 bases from J, with 12 bases between. Per germline, CDR1 SGHTA and CDR2 FQGTGA. This CDR3 region has 14 residues. The CDR3 coding sequence is TGTGCCAGCAGCCCCGCGGGATCGACCGGGGAGCTGTTTTTT. This sequence encodes CASSPAGSTGELFF. The variable domain in full, completed from reference TRBV7-3 and TRBJ2-2, reads GAGVSQTPSNKVTEKGKYVELRCDPISGHTALYWYRQSLGQGPEFLIYFQGTGAADDSGLPNDRFFAVRPEGSVSTLKIQRTERGDSAVYLCASSPAGSTGELFFGEGSRLTVL.

The rearrangement joins TRBV29-1 to TRBJ1-2; no firm D call. Germline CDR1 reads SQVTM; CDR2 reads ANQGSEA. V was trimmed by 5 bases and J by 4 bases, leaving 8 bases between them. The CDR3 spans 11 residues. The CDR3 region has the DNA TGCAGCGTTCCAGTCGCCTATGGCTACACCTTC. Amino acid sequence: CSVPVAYGYTF. Together with reference TRBV29-1 and TRBJ1-2, the CDR3 gives the full variable domain: SAVISQKPSRDICQRGTSLTIQCQVDSQVTMMFWYRQQPGQSLTLIATANQGSEATYESGFVIDKFPISRPNLTFSTLTVSNMSPEDSSIYLCSVPVAYGYTFGSGTRLTVV.

This clone was observed a single time. The CDR3 coding sequence is TGCGCCAGCAGCCCGAGGGACAGACACTATGGCTACACCTTC. Translating it yields CASSPRDRHYGYTF. The rearrangement joins TRBV4-1 to TRBJ1-2; 7 bases agree with TRBD1. V lost 4 bases, J lost 3 bases, and 5 bases stayed unmatched. Germline V gene lookup returns CDR1 MGHRA and CDR2 YSYEKL. This CDR3 comprises 14 residues.

The rearrangement links TRBV4-2 to TRBJ2-1; D is unresolved. Per the germline V gene, CDR1 is LGHNA and CDR2 is YNFKEQ. CDR3 size: 13 residues. V dropped 2 bases and J dropped 10 bases, with 12 bases sitting between them. CDR3 sequence (DNA): TGTGCCAGCAGCCAAATTATTGCGGAGGAGCAGTTCTTC. Amino acids: CASSQIIAEEQFF.

CDR3 DNA: TGTGCCATCAGTGAGCGTAAACAGGGGGCGCCGAACACTGAAGCTTTCTTT. This codes for CAISERKQGAPNTEAFF. This chain joins TRBV10-3 and TRBJ1-1, with 9 positions matching TRBD1. This CDR3 is built from 17 residues. Losses at the gene ends were 2 bases for V and 1 base for J; bases not matched to a gene: 8. Germline V CDR1 and CDR2: ENHRY, SYGVKD.

The chain joins TRBV7-3 to TRBJ2-1; 10 bases align to TRBD1. The CDR3 has 16 amino acids. V trimming: 0 bases; J trimming: 6 bases; junction bases outside the gene matches: 5. Germline V gives CDR1 SGHTA, CDR2 FQGTGA. CDR3 sequence reads: CASSLTGQGRVNEQFF. CDR3 bases: TGTGCCAGCAGCTTAACGGGACAGGGGAGGGTCAATGAGCAGTTCTTC.

The chain employs TRBV5-4 and TRBJ1-1; no clear D. Germline assignment: CDR1 SGHNT and CDR2 YYREEE (reference sequence). This CDR3 region has 15 residues. V was trimmed by 0 bases and J by 1 base, leaving 10 bases between them. This CDR3 is CASSLVGQRNTEAFF. In nucleotides, the CDR3 is TGTGCCAGCAGCTTGGTAGGGCAGAGGAACACTGAAGCTTTCTTT.

The chain has TRBV19 and TRBJ2-1; 13 bases are a match to TRBD2. CDR1 and CDR2 (germline): LNHDA, SQIVND (reference sequence). The CDR3 consists of 16 residues. V lost 6 bases and J lost 6; bases outside the gene matches: 8. As DNA, the CDR3 is TGTGCCAGTAGCTACCCGACTAGCGGGGGGTCCAATGAGCAGTTCTTC. As protein: CASSYPTSGGSNEQFF.

The rearrangement uses TRBV29-1 and TRBJ1-5; D may be TRBD1 (6 bases). With 3 bases removed from V and 7 bases from J, the gap between germline ends came to 13 bases. This CDR3 contains 13 residues. In germline, CDR1 is SQVTM, CDR2 ANQGSEA. The CDR3, as DNA: TGCAGCGTTGAGTTGGGGGGCGGGCAGCCCCAGCATTTT. Its translation is CSVELGGGQPQHF.

J is TRBJ2-1 and V is TRBV7-6; 9 bases align to TRBD1. V dropped 0 bases and J dropped 5; count of bases not matched to a gene: 5. From germline, CDR1 is SGHVS and CDR2 FNYEAQ. The CDR3 runs 16 residues. The CDR3 here is CASSLAPDRGHNEQFF. The CDR3 DNA is TGTGCCAGCAGCTTAGCACCGGACAGGGGACACAATGAGCAGTTCTTC.

This rearrangement joins TRBV18 to TRBJ2-7; 7 nucleotides align to TRBD2. Germline V lookup: CDR1 KGHSH, CDR2 LQKENI. V was clipped by 3 bases and J by 7 bases; unmatched bases: 3. The CDR3 spans 12 residues. CDR3 sequence reads: CASSPGGREQYF. The CDR3 DNA sequence: TGTGCCAGCTCACCGGGAGGGCGGGAGCAGTACTTC.

The rearrangement links TRBV2 to TRBJ1-3, with unresolved D. V lost 10 bases, J lost 0 bases, and 13 bases lay in between. From germline, CDR1 is SNHLY and CDR2 FYNNEI. The CDR3 has 14 residues. CDR3: CATLSRSSGNTIYF. For the CDR3, the DNA is TGTGCCACCCTCAGTCGAAGCTCTGGAAACACCATATATTTT. The full variable domain, in which reference TRBV2 and TRBJ1-3 provide the parts outside the CDR3, is EPEVTQTPSHQVTQMGQEVILRCVPISNHLYFYWYRQILGQKVEFLVSFYNNEISEKSEIFDDQFSVERPDGSNFTLKIRSTKLEDSAMYFCATLSRSSGNTIYFGEGSWLTVV.

The chain is built from TRBV6-5 and TRBJ1-2, with 7 bases aligning to TRBD1. The CDR3 is 14 residues long. CDR1 is MNHEY, CDR2 SVGAGI, per germline. The trim removed 2 bases at V and 6 bases at J, leaving 6 bases unmatched. The CDR3 nucleotides read TGTGCCAGCAGTTACACGGGGACAGAGGATGGCTACACCTTC. Amino acid sequence: CASSYTGTEDGYTF.

The rearrangement uses TRBV10-3 and TRBJ1-4; possibly TRBD1 for D (6 bases). Trimming cost V 7 bases and J 0 bases, with 30 bases left between them. The CDR3 is 21 amino acids. Germline values: CDR1 ENHRY, CDR2 SYGVKD. Written as DNA, the CDR3 is TGTGCCATCACGCTGTCATGGCCCGGGACACCGAGGGGGGCAACTAATGAAAAACTGTTTTTT. It yields the protein CAITLSWPGTPRGATNEKLFF.

V and J are TRBV24-1 and TRBJ2-3, with 8 bases that match TRBD2. Germline V gene lookup returns CDR1 KGHDR and CDR2 SFDVKD. The CDR3 is made up of 15 amino acids. V lost 5 bases and J lost 2; bases outside the gene matches: 5. The CDR3 spells CATSAGSGNTDTQYF. The CDR3 nucleotides read TGTGCCACCAGTGCGGGTAGCGGGAACACAGATACGCAGTATTTT.

The chain links TRBV3-1 (or the pseudogene TRBV3-2) to TRBJ1-2, with a possible D match to TRBD1 (5 bases). V was shortened by 3 bases and J by 8 bases, with 13 bases between the two germline ends. The CDR3 runs 13 residues. Germline V CDR1 and CDR2: LGHDT, YNNKEL (reference sequence). The DNA of the CDR3 is TGTGCCAGCAGCCACGGGACTGCCGGGGGCTACACCTTC. Translated, it gives CASSHGTAGGYTF.

The V and J genes are TRBV3-1 (or the pseudogene TRBV3-2) and TRBJ2-7; D possibly corresponds to TRBD2 (6 bases). The length of the CDR3 is 13 residues. V was shortened by 6 bases and J by 5 bases, with 14 bases between the two germline ends. CDR1 and CDR2 (germline): LGHDT, YNNKEL (reference sequence). The CDR3 spells CASRPWGVDEQYF. CDR3 DNA sequence: TGTGCCAGCAGACCGTGGGGGGTAGACGAGCAGTACTTC.

The chain couples TRBV7-2 to TRBJ1-5, with unresolved D. Trimming cost V 1 base and J 6 bases, with 13 bases left between them. The CDR3 has 15 residues. Germline V lookup: CDR1 SGHTA, CDR2 FQGNSA. The CDR3 nucleotides read TGTGCCAGCAGCTTAGTAGTAGGGCTAGGTCAGCCCCAGCATTTT. This codes for CASSLVVGLGQPQHF.

This chain links TRBV2 with TRBJ1-2; 7 positions agree with TRBD1. The CDR3 consists of 19 residues. Germline-derived CDR1 and CDR2 are SNHLY and FYNNEI. V was pared by 2 bases and J by 1 base, with 16 bases of the junction left unmatched. CDR3: CASSERAQGGGLHNYGYTF. CDR3 nucleotide sequence: TGTGCCAGCAGTGAAAGGGCCCAAGGGGGCGGACTGCATAACTATGGCTACACCTTC.

J is TRBJ2-3 and V is TRBV19; D is perhaps TRBD2 (6 bases). From germline, CDR1 is LNHDA and CDR2 SQIVND (reference sequence). The CDR3 is 14 residues long. Trimming took off 5 bases at V and 3 bases at J, with 12 bases between the two ends. The CDR3 DNA is TGTGCCAGTAGTCTTGGGAGGACTACAGATACGCAGTATTTT. This encodes CASSLGRTTDTQYF. Using reference TRBV19 and TRBJ2-3 for the parts outside the CDR3, the full variable domain is DGGITQSPKYLFRKEGQNVTLSCEQNLNHDAMYWYRQDPGQGLRLIYYSQIVNDFQKGDIAEGYSVSREKKESFPLTVTSAQKNPTAFYLCASSLGRTTDTQYFGPGTRLTVL.